The clone carrying this T cell receptor beta chain was seen more than once but under ten times. The antigen remains unidentified. From germline, CDR1 is SGHDT and CDR2 YYEEEE. Trimming removed 3 bases from V and 4 bases from J, with 10 bases in between. This CDR3 has 13 residues. The sample is drawn from a study of cytomegalovirus exposure and HLA in healthy donors. Whole-study findings and limits: A later analysis showed that HLA-associated TCR beta chains had undergone more clonal expansion than equally common others.

The primer mix had 60 Vbeta and 13 Jbeta primers. Libraries were prepared by immunoSEQ multiplex PCR; TCRdb keeps only in-frame clonotypes and omits some of them. The sample includes 180,000 or so clones, roughly 75% seen only once; the top ten take about 7.6%. The V gene is TRBV5-6, the J gene TRBJ1-2; a possible D gene is TRBD1 (5 bases). Input material: PBMCs. This clonotype was obtained from a woman aged 40 to 50 in good health and CMV-seropositive. The CDR3 sequence: CASSSTGAYGYTF. The CDR3 nucleotides are TGTGCCAGCAGCTCAACAGGAGCCTATGGCTACACCTTC.